What follows is one T cell receptor (beta chain) and its context. Its target is unknown. Profiling relied on immunoSEQ multiplex PCR, and the TCRdb table lists in-frame clones only, not all of them. This table has about 45,000 clones, about 88% appearing once. These data come from a study of OX40 agonist ivuxolimab in advanced cancers. On the study more broadly: While on treatment, patients had intravenous ivuxolimab at 0.01 to 10 mg/kg every 2 weeks. Among those enrolled, mean age was roughly 55 years (range roughly 23 to 79) and about 79% were male.

CDR3 length equals 15 residues. CDR1 and CDR2 from the germline V gene are ENHRY and SYGVKD. The study, taken as a whole, reports: Normalized expansion of T-cell clones was also low for some nonresponders.

The J gene is TRBJ2-5, the V gene TRBV10-3; 13 bases are a match to TRBD2. The J call may be in error: the DNA end matches TRBJ2-7 better. This receptor was obtained from an adult with an advanced solid tumor such as melanoma, head and neck, liver or kidney cancer. The source was CD4+ or CD8+ T cells sorted from blood, collected in a trial of the OX40 agonist ivuxolimab. DNA for the CDR3: TGTGCCATCAGTCTCGGACTAGCGGGAGTCTACGAGCAGTACTTC. Translation gives CAISLGLAGVYEQYF.